These 19 T cell receptor beta chains were all obtained from the same sample, sequenced in a study of type 1 and type 2 diabetes patients. Amplification started from genomic DNA. Amplification of the beta chain CDR3 used 30 forward and 13 reverse multiplex primers. TCRdb used MiXCR to reprocess the multiplex PCR reads, holding one entry per CDR3 protein. The table has 250,000 to 300,000 distinct CDR3 sequences, more than 40% seen once. Sequences were obtained from peripheral blood mononuclear cells (PBMCs). All receptors derive from a man between 18 and 29 years old with type 2 diabetes.

This clonotype has more than one count but fewer than ten. The chain links TRBV28 to TRBJ2-5, with TRBD2 as a possible D gene (6 bases). Trimming cost V 3 bases and J 9 bases, with 14 bases left between them. The CDR3 length is 13 residues. The germline V gene has CDR1 MDHEN and CDR2 SYDVKM. The DNA for the CDR3 is TGTGCCAGCAGTTTTGGGCGGGGTAAGGCCCAGTACTTC. It translates to CASSFGRGKAQYF.

This clonotype was seen more than once but under ten times. This rearrangement joins TRBV19 to TRBJ1-5; 7 positions match TRBD1. Germline CDR1 reads LNHDA; CDR2 reads SQIVND (reference sequence). The CDR3 runs 12 residues. The J segment lost 6 bases and the V segment lost 8 bases, leaving 4 bases of the junction unmatched. The CDR3 reads CASRDSSQPQHF. The CDR3 DNA reads as TGTGCCAGTCGGGACAGCTCTCAGCCCCAGCATTTT.

This clonotype has just a few counts. The J gene is TRBJ1-2, the V gene TRBV19; D might be TRBD1 (6 bases). The germline V and J ends were trimmed by 3 bases and 4 bases, with 12 bases remaining between them. Germline V gene data show CDR1 as LNHDA and CDR2 as SQIVND (reference sequence). The CDR3 extends over 14 amino acids. CDR3 bases: TGTGCCAGTAGTATGGGGGCTGTCCTCTATGGCTACACCTTC. The encoded protein is CASSMGAVLYGYTF.

The gene calls are TRBV11-1 and TRBJ2-7; 9 bases fit TRBD1. The CDR3 is 16 residues long. Germline V gene sequence: CDR1 SGHAT, CDR2 FQDESV (reference sequence). The J segment lost 4 bases and the V segment lost 5 bases, leaving 12 bases of the junction unmatched. The chain's CDR3 is CASSRHSGTGQYEQYF. CDR3 bases: TGTGCCAGCAGCCGACACTCCGGGACAGGGCAGTACGAGCAGTACTTC. Full variable domain (rest looked up from reference TRBV11-1 and TRBJ2-7): EAEVAQSPRYKITEKSQAVAFWCDPISGHATLYWYRQILGQGPELLVQFQDESVVDDSQLPKDRFSAERLKGVDSTLKIQPAELGDSAMYLCASSRHSGTGQYEQYFGPGTRLTVT.

In its sample, this clonotype was seen once. This chain links TRBV28 with TRBJ1-2; TRBD1 matches at 9 bases. V lost 5 bases, J lost 7 bases, and 11 bases stayed unmatched. Germline loops: CDR1 MDHEN, CDR2 SYDVKM. The CDR3 is 15 residues long. The CDR3 protein is CASSLPRDRESGYTF. The CDR3 DNA follows: TGTGCCAGCAGTCTACCCCGGGACAGGGAAAGTGGCTACACCTTC.

The genes are TRBV18 and TRBJ1-2; TRBD1 matches at 9 bases. Germline loops: CDR1 KGHSH, CDR2 LQKENI. This CDR3 comprises 15 residues. V shed 6 bases and J 6 bases; nucleotides not matched to a gene: 11. The CDR3 here is CASSLDRGEENGYTF. The CDR3 DNA follows: TGTGCCAGCTCTCTGGACAGGGGAGAGGAGAATGGCTACACCTTC. Full variable domain (remainder filled in from reference TRBV18 and TRBJ1-2): NAGVMQNPRHLVRRRGQEARLRCSPMKGHSHVYWYRQLPEEGLKFMVYLQKENIIDESGMPKERFSAEFPKEGPSILRIQQVVRGDSAAYFCASSLDRGEENGYTFGSGTRLTVV.

The rearrangement joins TRBV7-2 to TRBJ2-3; TRBD2 aligns across 10 bases. Germline-derived CDR1 and CDR2 are SGHTA and FQGNSA. V lost 8 bases and J lost 4; bases outside the gene matches: 3. This CDR3 has 13 residues. The DNA for the CDR3 is TGTGCCAGCCCTAGCGGGGGACCAGATACGCAGTATTTT. As protein: CASPSGGPDTQYF.

The J gene is TRBJ2-7, the V gene TRBV7-3, with 8 bases that match TRBD1. The J call may not be correct, given that the DNA end is closer to TRBJ2-5. Germline CDR1 and CDR2: SGHTA and FQGTGA. CDR3 size: 15 residues. The CDR3 region has the DNA TGTGCCAGCAGCATAAGACAGGGGTGGGAGGAGACCCAGTACTTC. Encoded protein: CASSIRQGWEETQYF.

The V gene is TRBV20-1, the J gene TRBJ2-5; D uncertain. V shed 3 bases and J shed 2 bases, with 7 bases lying between them. The CDR3 is 12 amino acids. CDR1 DFQATT and CDR2 SNEGSKA come from the germline V gene (reference sequence). In nucleotides, the CDR3 is TGCAGTGCTAGTGTCCAGCAAGAGACCCAGTACTTC. This translates into CSASVQQETQYF.

The chain recombines TRBV6-1 with TRBJ1-2; a weak D match, TRBD1 (6 bases). Germline-derived CDR1 and CDR2 are MNHNS and SASEGT. The CDR3 contains 14 residues. V lost 5 bases and J 8 bases, leaving 18 bases between the germline ends. CDR3 sequence (DNA): TGTGCCAGCAGTTACCCCGGGGGCGAAAAAGGCTACACCTTC. As protein: CASSYPGGEKGYTF.

V usage is TRBV15 and J usage is TRBJ2-1; D is possibly TRBD1 (5 bases). This CDR3 comprises 17 residues. Germline lookup yields CDR1 LNHNV and CDR2 YYDKDF (reference sequence). The V end lost 0 bases, the J end lost 7 bases, and 19 bases lay between the germline ends. The CDR3 here is CATSREVMGLGRNEQFF. For the CDR3, the DNA is TGTGCCACCAGCAGAGAGGTTATGGGGCTAGGGCGGAATGAGCAGTTCTTC.

This clonotype was seen many times. V usage is TRBV10-3 and J usage is TRBJ1-1; possibly TRBD1 for D (5 bases). Germline CDR1 ENHRY, CDR2 SYGVKD. CDR3 length: 16 amino acids. V shed 3 bases and J shed 4 bases, with 18 bases lying between them. The CDR3 nucleotides read TGTGCCATCAGTGACCCGGACCGAGGGGATCTCACTGAAGCTTTCTTT. Protein sequence: CAISDPDRGDLTEAFF.

The chain uses TRBV3-1 and TRBJ1-2, with D hard to call. This CDR3 spans 14 amino acids. The germline V gene has CDR1 LGHDT and CDR2 YNNKEL (reference sequence). V lost 4 bases and J lost 3, with 12 bases in between. CDR3 coding DNA: TGTGCCAGCAGCCCCCTCCTGATTGACTATGGCTACACCTTC. Translated: CASSPLLIDYGYTF.

On this clonotype: The CDR3 does not end in the conserved phenylalanine or tryptophan, so this is likely a read error. The chain employs TRBV30 and TRBJ2-5, with 10 bases fitting TRBD1. The ends lost 3 bases at V and 4 bases at J; junction bases unmatched: 2. The CDR3 consists of 13 residues. CDR1 GTSNPN and CDR2 SVGIG come from the germline V gene (reference sequence). The DNA for the CDR3 is TGTGCCTGGAGGGGACAGGGGACAGAGACCCAGTACCTC. Translated, it gives CAWRGQGTETQYL.

This chain joins TRBV15 and TRBJ1-4; 7 positions agree with TRBD1. The V gene end was trimmed by 5 bases and the J gene end by 0 bases; junction bases not matched to a gene: 6. The CDR3 has 16 residues. In germline, CDR1 is LNHNV, CDR2 YYDKDF (reference sequence). The CDR3 DNA is TGTGCCACCAGCCTAGACAGGGCTGCAACTAATGAAAAACTGTTTTTT. Protein product: CATSLDRAATNEKLFF. The full variable domain, in which reference TRBV15 and TRBJ1-4 provide the parts outside the CDR3, is DAMVIQNPRYQVTQFGKPVTLSCSQTLNHNVMYWYQQKSSQAPKLLFHYYDKDFNNEADTPDNFQSRRPNTSFCFLDIRSPGLGDTAMYLCATSLDRAATNEKLFFGSGTQLSVL.

There are many counts of this clonotype. V and J are TRBV2 and TRBJ2-5; possibly TRBD2 for D (6 bases). The V end lost 2 bases, the J end lost 4 bases, and 14 bases lay between the germline ends. The CDR3 runs to 15 residues. In germline, CDR1 is SNHLY, CDR2 FYNNEI. CDR3 sequence: CASSESAKEGETQYF. The CDR3 region has the DNA TGTGCCAGCAGTGAATCAGCTAAGGAGGGAGAGACCCAGTACTTC.

This chain uses TRBV27 with TRBJ1-6; a weak D match, TRBD1 (6 bases). The germline CDR1 and CDR2 sequences are MNHEY and SMNVEV (reference sequence). V shed 6 bases and J shed 5 bases, with 11 bases lying between them. The CDR3 loop spans 14 amino acids. In DNA form, the CDR3 reads TGTGCCAGCAGACTTACAGGGAATAATTCACCCCTCCACTTT. It encodes CASRLTGNNSPLHF.

As for this clonotype: A junction end diverges from the germline sequence, so it may reflect a read error. The CDR3 DNA follows: TGTAGTGCCAGTCTAGTACGGGGGGAAGAGACCCAGTACTTC. It encodes CSASLVRGEETQYF. The gene calls are TRBV20-1 and TRBJ2-5; 7 nucleotides agree with TRBD2. There are 14 residues in the CDR3. Per germline, CDR1 DFQATT and CDR2 SNEGSKA (reference sequence).

The chain couples TRBV28 to TRBJ2-6; TRBD1 or TRBD2 may be the D gene (7 bases each). The V gene lost 4 bases and the J gene lost 2 bases, with 15 bases spanning the gap. The CDR3 is 17 amino acids. Germline CDR1 MDHEN, CDR2 SYDVKM. In DNA, the CDR3 is TGTGCCAGCAGTTGGACAGGAGGGGGGGCTGGGGCCAACGTCCTGACTTTC. The encoded protein is CASSWTGGGAGANVLTF.